This TCR beta chain stems from a study of OX40 agonist ivuxolimab in advanced cancers. Method: immunoSEQ multiplex PCR; TCRdb's copy keeps in-frame clones and lacks some. Found here are around 79,000 clones, around 90% of them singletons; the top ten hold about 4%. V lost 0 bases and J lost 1; bases outside the gene matches: 7. The CDR3 is made up of 18 amino acids. Germline CDR1 is SGHVS and CDR2 is FNYEAQ. The clonotype comes from an adult with an advanced solid tumor such as melanoma, head and neck, liver or kidney cancer. Sequenced here: CD4+ or CD8+ T cells sorted from blood, sampled in a trial of the OX40 agonist ivuxolimab. The J gene is TRBJ2-1, the V gene TRBV7-6, with 9 bases identical to TRBD1. The CDR3 DNA is TGTGCCAGCAGCTTAGCGCTTCAAGGGACAGGGTCCTACAATGAGCAGTTCTTC. This sequence encodes CASSLALQGTGSYNEQFF.